The entry below gives a single TCR beta chain sequence along with its context. The V and J ends lost 9 bases and 2 bases, in that order; junction bases with no gene match: 5. Per germline, CDR1 ENHRY and CDR2 SYGVKD. The CDR3 loop spans 13 amino acids. Sequenced by immunoSEQ multiplex PCR; TCRdb stores in-frame clones only, minus some. The sample has 70,000 to 90,000 clones; roughly 80% are singletons. The data originate from a study of PD-1 blockade in mismatch repair-deficient tumors. This clonotype was sampled from an adult with mismatch repair-deficient cancer. This specimen consisted of peripheral blood, obtained 44 weeks after starting pembrolizumab. The chain carries TRBV10-3 and TRBJ2-3; 7 bases map to TRBD2. CDR3: CAIGGGITDTQYF. The CDR3 DNA reads as TGTGCCATAGGCGGGGGAATCACAGATACGCAGTATTTT.